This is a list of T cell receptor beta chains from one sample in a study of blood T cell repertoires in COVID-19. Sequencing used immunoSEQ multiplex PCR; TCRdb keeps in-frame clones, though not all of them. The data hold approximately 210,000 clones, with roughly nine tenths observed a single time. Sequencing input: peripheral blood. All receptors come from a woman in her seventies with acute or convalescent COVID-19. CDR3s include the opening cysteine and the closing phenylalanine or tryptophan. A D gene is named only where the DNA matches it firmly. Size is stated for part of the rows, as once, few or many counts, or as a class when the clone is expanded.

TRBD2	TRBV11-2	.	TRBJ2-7	TGTGCCAGCAGCTCCCTAGCGGGGGGAGGGTACGAGCAGTACTTC	CASSSLAGGGYEQYF
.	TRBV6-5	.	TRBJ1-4	TGTGCCAGCAGTTCACCGGGGGGGAATGAAAAACTGTTTTTT	CASSSPGGNEKLFF
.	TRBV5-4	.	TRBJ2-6	TGTGCCAGCAGCTTGGGGCAGGGCCCCTCAGGGGCCAACGTCCTGACTTTC	CASSLGQGPSGANVLTF
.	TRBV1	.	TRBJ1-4	TGCACCAGCAGCCAGAGGGGGCGGGATGAAAAACTGTTTTTT	CTSSQRGRDEKLFF
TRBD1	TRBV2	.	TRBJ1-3	TGTGCCAGCAGTGCCGACAGGGAGGACACCATATATTTT	CASSADREDTIYF
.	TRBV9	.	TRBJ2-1	TGTGCCAGCAGCGTAGATATCAGCTACAATGAGCAGTTCTTC	CASSVDISYNEQFF
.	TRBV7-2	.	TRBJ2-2	TGTGCCAGCAGCGCACAGGGAGGGACTCTTACCGGGGAGCTGTTTTTT	CASSAQGGTLTGELFF
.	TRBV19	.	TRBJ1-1	TGTGCCAGTTCCAGGTCGGGGATAGGGAACACTGAAGCTTTCTTT	CASSRSGIGNTEAFF
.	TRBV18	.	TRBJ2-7	TGTGCCAGCTCACCACCACTTGAGGACGAGCAGTACTTC	CASSPPLEDEQYF
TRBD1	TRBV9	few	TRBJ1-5	TGTGCCAGCAGCAATCAGGGGGTTGGAATTCAGCCCCAGCATTTT	CASSNQGVGIQPQHF
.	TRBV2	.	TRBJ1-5	TGTGCCAGCAGTGACGGGCAGGGGTGGAATCAGCCCCAGCATTTT	CASSDGQGWNQPQHF
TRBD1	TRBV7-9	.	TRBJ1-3	TGTGCCAGCAGCTTGGGACAGGCGGGCGCCAACACCATATATTTT	CASSLGQAGANTIYF
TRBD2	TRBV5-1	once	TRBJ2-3	TGCGCCAGCAGCTTGTGGGGGACTAGCGGGACGGATACGCAGTATTTT	CASSLWGTSGTDTQYF
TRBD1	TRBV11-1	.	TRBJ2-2	TGTGCCAGCAGCCGCGGGACAGGGAACACCGGGGAGCTGTTTTTT	CASSRGTGNTGELFF
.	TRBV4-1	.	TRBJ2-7	TGCGCCAGCAGCCAAGACGGAGAGGGCACCTACGAGCAGTACTTC	CASSQDGEGTYEQYF
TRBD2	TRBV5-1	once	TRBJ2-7	TGCGCCAGCAGCTTGGCCGGAAGCGGGGGGCAGTACGAGCAGTACTTC	CASSLAGSGGQYEQYF
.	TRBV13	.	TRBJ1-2	TGTGCCAGCAGCTTATCCCCAGGGAACGCGCATGGCTACACCTTC	CASSLSPGNAHGYTF
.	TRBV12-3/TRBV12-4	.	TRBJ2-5	TGTGCCAGCAGTTTATATCCGGGGGAGACCCAGTACTTC	CASSLYPGETQYF
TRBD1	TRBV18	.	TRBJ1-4	TGTGCCAGCTCCCTTGACAGGGTCACTAATGAAAAACTGTTTTTT	CASSLDRVTNEKLFF
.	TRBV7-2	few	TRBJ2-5	TGTGCCAGCAACTTCGCAGGGGAGACCCAGTACTTC	CASNFAGETQYF
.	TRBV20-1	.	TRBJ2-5	TGCAGTGCTGGTGTGGGAGGGGGGCCGGGAGAGACCCAGTACTTC	CSAGVGGGPGETQYF
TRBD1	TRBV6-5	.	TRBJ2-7	TGTGCCAGCACGCCCGAGGGGGCGCCCTCGGTCGAGCAGTACTTC	CASTPEGAPSVEQYF
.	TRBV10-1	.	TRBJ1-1	TGCGCCAGCAGTCACAACAGGGATACTGAAGCTTTCTTT	CASSHNRDTEAFF
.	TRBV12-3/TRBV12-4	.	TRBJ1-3	TGTGCCAGCAGTCGAGTTGGAAACACCATATATTTT	CASSRVGNTIYF
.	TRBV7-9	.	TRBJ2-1	TGTGCCAGCAGCTTAGGTCTCGGCGGTTCCTACAATGAGCAGTTCTTC	CASSLGLGGSYNEQFF
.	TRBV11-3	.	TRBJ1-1	TGTGCCAGCACCCCAGGAGGCGGGCGCACTGAAGCTTTCTTT	CASTPGGGRTEAFF
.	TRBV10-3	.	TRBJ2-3	TGTGCCATCAAGGGGGGGGGAAGCACAGATACGCAGTATTTT	CAIKGGGSTDTQYF
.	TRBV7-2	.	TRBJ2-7	TGTGCCAGCAGACAGGGTACAAGGTACGAGCAGTACTTC	CASRQGTRYEQYF
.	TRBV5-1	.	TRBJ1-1	TGCGCCAGCAGGACAGGAGCGAACACTGAAGCTTTCTTT	CASRTGANTEAFF
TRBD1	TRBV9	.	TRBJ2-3	TGTGCCAGCAGCGTAGGCCCCGGCACAGGGGGCACAGATACGCAGTATTTT	CASSVGPGTGGTDTQYF
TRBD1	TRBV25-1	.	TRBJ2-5	TGTGCCAGTTTATCGGACAGGGGGCAAGAGACCCAGTACTTC	CASLSDRGQETQYF
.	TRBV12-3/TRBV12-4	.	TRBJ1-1	TGTGCCAGCACCCTGGGGCCAGGGTTCGCTTTCTTT	CASTLGPGFAFF
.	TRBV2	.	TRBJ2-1	TGTGCCAGCAGTGAAGACAGGTACAATGAGCAGTTCTTC	CASSEDRYNEQFF
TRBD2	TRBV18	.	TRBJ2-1	TGTGCCAGCTCACTTACACCTAGGAGCGGGAGGTACAATGAGCAGTTCTTC	CASSLTPRSGRYNEQFF
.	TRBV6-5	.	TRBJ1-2	TGTGCCAGCAGTTACTCGGCAGACTTTAACTATGGCTACACCTTC	CASSYSADFNYGYTF
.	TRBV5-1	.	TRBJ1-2	TGCGCCAGCAGCCCGGGACATCACGGCTACACCTTC	CASSPGHHGYTF
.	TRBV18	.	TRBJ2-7	TGTGCCAGCTCGCGGACTGGCGCTCGGGAGCAGTACTTC	CASSRTGAREQYF
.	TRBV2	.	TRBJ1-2	TGTGCCAGCAGTGAAGCGGGTGGCCAGGGCTTCAGAACAACCTTC	CASSEAGGQGFRTTF
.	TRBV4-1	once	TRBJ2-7	TGCGCCAGCAGCCAAGAGGTTGTACAGGGCTACGAGCAGTACTTC	CASSQEVVQGYEQYF
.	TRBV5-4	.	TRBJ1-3	TGTGCCAGCAGCTTGCCAGGGTCCGGAAACACCATATATTTT	CASSLPGSGNTIYF
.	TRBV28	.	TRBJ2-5	TGTGCCAGCAGTTCAGCCCTGGACCTGGGCGGGAACCAAGAGACCCAGTACTTC	CASSSALDLGGNQETQYF